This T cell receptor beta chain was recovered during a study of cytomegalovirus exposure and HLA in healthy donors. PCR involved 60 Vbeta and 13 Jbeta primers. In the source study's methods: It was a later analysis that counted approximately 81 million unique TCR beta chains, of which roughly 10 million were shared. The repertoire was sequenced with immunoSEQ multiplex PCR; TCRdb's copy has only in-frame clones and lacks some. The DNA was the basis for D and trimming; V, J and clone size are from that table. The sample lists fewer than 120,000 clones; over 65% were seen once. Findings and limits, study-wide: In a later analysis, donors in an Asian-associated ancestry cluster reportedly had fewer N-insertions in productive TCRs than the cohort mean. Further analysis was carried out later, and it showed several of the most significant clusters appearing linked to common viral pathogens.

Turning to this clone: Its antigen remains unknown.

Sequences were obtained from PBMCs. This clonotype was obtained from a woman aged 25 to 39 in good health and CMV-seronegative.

CDR3: CASSNRPGGVNEQFF. DNA for the CDR3: TGTGCCAGCAGTAACCGCCCGGGAGGGGTCAATGAGCAGTTCTTC. The chain joins TRBV6-1 to TRBJ2-1, with TRBD2 matching over 8 bases. CDR1 is MNHNS, CDR2 SASEGT, per germline. V shed 5 bases, J shed 6 bases, and the junction held 9 bases outside the gene matches. The CDR3 is 15 amino acids.